The 14 T cell receptor beta chains below all came from one sample that was sequenced in a study of shared clonotypes between healthy human individuals. Naivety among CD8 cells was defined by CD45RO negativity and positive CCR7 selection, thereby excluding terminally differentiated effector memory CD45RA+ cells. The data were produced by immunoSEQ multiplex PCR, yet TCRdb's version contains in-frame clones alone and is incomplete. The data show about 2 million clones, over 85% seen once. The sequencing input was naive CD8+ T cells sorted from blood. The receptors were sampled from a man between 18 and 29 years old in good health.

The gene calls are TRBV28 and TRBJ1-2; 9 bases are shared with TRBD1. The length of the CDR3 is 13 residues. Trimming cost V 8 bases and J 3 bases; bases outside gene matches: 4. CDR1 and CDR2 from the germline V gene are MDHEN and SYDVKM. The CDR3 here is CASWTGEDYGYTF. The CDR3 DNA reads TGTGCCAGCTGGACAGGGGAAGACTATGGCTACACCTTC.

The V gene is TRBV5-6, the J gene TRBJ2-2; tentative D call: TRBD2 (6 bases). V was cut by 2 bases and J by 5 bases, with 10 bases left in between. CDR3 size: 14 residues. From germline, CDR1 is SGHDT and CDR2 YYEEEE. CDR3 nucleotide sequence: TGTGCCAGCAGCTTCGGACTACCGACCGGGGAGCTGTTTTTT. Its translation: CASSFGLPTGELFF.

The rearrangement uses TRBV5-1 and TRBJ2-3; D gene uncertain. V was clipped by 0 bases and J by 5 bases, with 7 bases between them. Germline lookup yields CDR1 SGHRS and CDR2 YFSETQ. CDR3 length: 13 residues. The CDR3 loop reads CASSLENIDTQYF. The CDR3 nucleotides read TGCGCCAGCAGCTTGGAAAATATAGATACGCAGTATTTT.

V gene TRBV14 combines with J gene TRBJ2-7; 9 nucleotides line up with TRBD2. The V and J ends lost 4 bases and 3 bases, in that order; junction bases with no gene match: 4. CDR1 is SGHDN and CDR2 is FVKESK in the germline V gene. The CDR3 extends over 14 amino acids. CDR3 residues: CASSLLAGHYEQYF. In DNA form, the CDR3 reads TGTGCCAGCAGCCTCCTAGCGGGACACTACGAGCAGTACTTC.

Comment on this clone: This CDR3 is also generated by other DNA sequences in the sample. V is TRBV6-1 and J is TRBJ2-3, with 8 bases aligning to TRBD1. Germline loops: CDR1 MNHNS, CDR2 SASEGT. The V gene end was trimmed by 3 bases and the J gene end by 0 bases; junction bases not matched to a gene: 2. The CDR3 contains 15 residues. The CDR3 nucleotides read TGTGCCAGCAGTGATGGACAGGGAAGCACAGATACGCAGTATTTT. Protein product: CASSDGQGSTDTQYF.

This chain links TRBV10-1 with TRBJ2-4; no definite D call. Trimming took 0 bases from V and 3 from J, leaving 3 bases between them. Germline V gene sequence: CDR1 WNHNN, CDR2 SYGVQD (reference sequence). This CDR3 is 13 amino acids long. The CDR3 DNA reads as TGCGCCAGCAGTGAGTCTAACAAAAACATTCAGTACTTC. It translates to CASSESNKNIQYF.

The V call is TRBV11-2, the J call TRBJ2-7, with D unclear. The CDR3 has 14 amino acids. V lost 1 base, J lost 4 bases, and 11 bases lay in between. Germline V gene data show CDR1 as SGHAT and CDR2 as FQNNGV. The CDR3 reads CASSLAPDFYEQYF. CDR3 bases: TGTGCCAGCAGCTTAGCTCCAGATTTTTACGAGCAGTACTTC.

The chain has TRBV7-9 and TRBJ1-2, with no clear D. V lost 1 base and J 3 bases, leaving 15 bases between the germline ends. Germline V gene data show CDR1 as SEHNR and CDR2 as FQNEAQ (reference sequence). The CDR3 runs to 16 residues. CDR3 coding DNA: TGTGCCAGCAGCTTAGGGCCGGACTCTGGAGACTATGGCTACACCTTC. Its protein product is CASSLGPDSGDYGYTF.

This sequence joins TRBV7-6 and TRBJ1-6, with 7 bases that match TRBD1. The CDR3 loop spans 13 amino acids. V gave up 7 bases and J gave up 10 bases; unmatched junction bases: 7. CDR1 SGHVS and CDR2 FNYEAQ come from the germline V gene. This CDR3 is CASTTGFRSPLHF. The CDR3 bases are TGTGCCAGCACGACAGGGTTTCGGTCACCCCTCCACTTT.

This clone was counted a single time. The genes are TRBV7-8 and TRBJ2-7; 12 nucleotides agree with TRBD2. The trim removed 5 bases at V and 4 bases at J, leaving 18 bases unmatched. The CDR3 is made up of 19 amino acids. Germline V gene lookup returns CDR1 SGHVS and CDR2 FQNEAQ. Here the CDR3 reads CASSTGLAGAEGAKYEQYF. For the CDR3, the DNA is TGTGCCAGCAGCACGGGACTAGCGGGTGCTGAGGGGGCCAAATACGAGCAGTACTTC. Together with reference TRBV7-8 and TRBJ2-7, the CDR3 gives the full variable domain: GAGVSQSPRYKVAKRGQDVALRCDPISGHVSLFWYQQALGQGPEFLTYFQNEAQLDKSGLPSDRFFAERPEGSVSTLKIQRTQQEDSAVYLCASSTGLAGAEGAKYEQYFGPGTRLTVT.

The chain uses TRBV28 and TRBJ2-5; D is perhaps TRBD1 (6 bases). CDR1 MDHEN and CDR2 SYDVKM come from the germline V gene. The CDR3 consists of 14 residues. The V and J ends lost 4 bases and 4 bases respectively, with 13 bases between them. CDR3 nucleotides: TGTGCCAGCAGTTCACTGACAGGATTAGAGACCCAGTACTTC. Residues: CASSSLTGLETQYF.

The chain has TRBV9 and TRBJ1-1; D might be TRBD1 (6 bases). The CDR3 covers 14 residues. Per the germline V gene, CDR1 is SGDLS and CDR2 is YYNGEE. The ends were cut back, 4 bases at V and 4 bases at J, with 14 bases in the middle. The CDR3 spells CASSPIRGRTEAFF. Here the CDR3 DNA reads TGTGCCAGCAGCCCAATACGGGGGCGCACTGAAGCTTTCTTT.

The V and J genes are TRBV4-3 and TRBJ2-1; no reliable D call. The CDR3 runs to 12 residues. V was shortened by 5 bases and J by 7 bases, with 9 bases between the two germline ends. Germline V gene sequence: CDR1 LGHNA, CDR2 YSLEER. The CDR3 DNA reads as TGCGCCAGCAGCGAAGGGTTGAATGAGCAGTTCTTC. Translation gives CASSEGLNEQFF.

Comment on this clone: The germline gene is not matched at one end of the junction; a read error may be the cause. The chain joins TRBV28 to TRBJ1-2; D is undetermined. This CDR3 has 13 residues. In germline, CDR1 is MDHEN, CDR2 SYDVKM. CDR3 amino acids: CASSSPGDYGYTF. The CDR3 coding sequence is TGTGCCAGCAGTTCCCCCGGAGACTACGGCTACACCTTC.